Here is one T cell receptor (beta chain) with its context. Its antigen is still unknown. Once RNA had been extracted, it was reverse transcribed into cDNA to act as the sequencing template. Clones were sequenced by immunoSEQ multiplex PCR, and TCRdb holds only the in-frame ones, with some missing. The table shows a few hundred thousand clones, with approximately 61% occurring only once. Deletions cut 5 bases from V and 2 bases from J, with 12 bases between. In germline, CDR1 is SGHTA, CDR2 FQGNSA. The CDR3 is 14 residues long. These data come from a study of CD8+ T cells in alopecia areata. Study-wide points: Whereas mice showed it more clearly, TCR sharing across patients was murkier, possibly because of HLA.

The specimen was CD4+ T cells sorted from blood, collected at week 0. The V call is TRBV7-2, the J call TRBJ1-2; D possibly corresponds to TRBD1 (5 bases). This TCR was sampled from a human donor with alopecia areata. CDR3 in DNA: TGTGCCAGCAGCCGCGGACGACAGAACTATGGCTACACCTTC. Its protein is CASSRGRQNYGYTF.